This T cell receptor (beta chain) originates from a study of cytomegalovirus exposure and HLA in healthy donors. Amplification used 60 Vbeta primers and 13 Jbeta primers. Assay used: immunoSEQ multiplex PCR; TCRdb lists only in-frame clones, some missing. The sample records 200,000 to 300,000 clones, about 85% being singletons. The CDR3 runs to 14 residues. V lost 4 bases and J lost 5, with 15 bases in between. The germline V gene encodes CDR1 SGDLS and CDR2 YYNGEE. Overall study findings and caveats: Usually a TCR sequence was rare, but some public TCRs were found in many donors. A missense DCLRE1C variant was associated with V- and J-gene trimming of TCR beta chains in a later analysis, and an independent cohort replicated the association.

Worth noting for this clone: Its antigen is undetermined.

The chain combines TRBV9 with TRBJ1-1, with a possible D match to TRBD1 (5 bases). The TCR was taken from a girl aged 2 to 9 in good health and CMV-seronegative. Sequencing used PBMCs. The DNA for the CDR3 is TGTGCCAGCAGCCCCCGAGGGGCGGGGACTGAAGCTTTCTTT. Protein: CASSPRGAGTEAFF.